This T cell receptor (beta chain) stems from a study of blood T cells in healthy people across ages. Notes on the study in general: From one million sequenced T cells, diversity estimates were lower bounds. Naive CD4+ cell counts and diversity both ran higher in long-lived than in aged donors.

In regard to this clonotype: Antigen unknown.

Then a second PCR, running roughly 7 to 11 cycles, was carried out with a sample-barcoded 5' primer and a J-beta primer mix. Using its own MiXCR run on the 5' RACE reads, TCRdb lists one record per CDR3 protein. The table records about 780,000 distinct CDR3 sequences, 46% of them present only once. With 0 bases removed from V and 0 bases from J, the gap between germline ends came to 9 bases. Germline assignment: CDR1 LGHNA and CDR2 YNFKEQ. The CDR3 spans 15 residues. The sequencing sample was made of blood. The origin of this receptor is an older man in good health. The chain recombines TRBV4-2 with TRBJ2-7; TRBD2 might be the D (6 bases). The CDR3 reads CASSQDQAGSYEQYF. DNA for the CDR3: TGTGCCAGCAGCCAAGATCAAGCGGGCTCCTACGAGCAGTACTTC.